This TCR beta chain was captured in a study of post-analysis software for immune sequencing data. Overall study: Several disease courses (relapsing-remitting, secondary progressive and progressive-relapsing) of multiple sclerosis were included.

Tagging with unique molecular identifiers was a feature of the TCR beta cDNA libraries. Via MiXCR, TCRdb re-called the PCR reads, giving one row per CDR3 protein. Here the sample spans roughly 700,000 distinct CDR3 sequences, about 32% being singletons. This TCR was sampled from a girl between 5 and 17 years old with multiple sclerosis. The sequenced material came from blood.

Here the CDR3 DNA reads TGTGCCATCAGTGAGTCGGCAGAGGGCGAGCAGTACTTC. Protein product: CAISESAEGEQYF. The rearrangement uses TRBV10-3 and TRBJ2-7; tentatively, D is TRBD2 (5 bases). The CDR3 spans 13 residues. Germline V gene sequence: CDR1 ENHRY, CDR2 SYGVKD. Trimming took off 0 bases at V and 6 bases at J, with 9 bases between the two ends.